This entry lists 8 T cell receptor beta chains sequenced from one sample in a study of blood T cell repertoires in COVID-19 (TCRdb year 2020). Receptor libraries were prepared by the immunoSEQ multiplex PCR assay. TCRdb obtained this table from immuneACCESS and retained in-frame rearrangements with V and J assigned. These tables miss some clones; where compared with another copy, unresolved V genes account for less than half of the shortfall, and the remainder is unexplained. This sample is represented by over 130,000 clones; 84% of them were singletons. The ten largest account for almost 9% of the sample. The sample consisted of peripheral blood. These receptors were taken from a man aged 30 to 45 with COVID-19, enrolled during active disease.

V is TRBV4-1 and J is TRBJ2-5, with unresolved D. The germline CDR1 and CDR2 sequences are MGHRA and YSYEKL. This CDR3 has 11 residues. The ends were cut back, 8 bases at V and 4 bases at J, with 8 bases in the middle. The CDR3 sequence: CASSSGETQYF. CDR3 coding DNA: TGCGCCAGCTCGTCCGGAGAGACCCAGTACTTC.

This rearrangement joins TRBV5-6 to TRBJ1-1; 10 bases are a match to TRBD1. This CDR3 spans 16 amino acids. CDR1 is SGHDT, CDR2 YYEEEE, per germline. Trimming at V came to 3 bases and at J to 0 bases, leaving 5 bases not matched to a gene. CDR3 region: CASSWDRGVVNTEAFF. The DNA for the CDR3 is TGTGCCAGCAGCTGGGACAGGGGCGTGGTGAACACTGAAGCTTTCTTT. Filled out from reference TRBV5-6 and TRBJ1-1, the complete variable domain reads DAGVTQSPTHLIKTRGQQVTLRCSPKSGHDTVSWYQQALGQGPQFIFQYYEEEERQRGNFPDRFSGHQFPNYSSELNVNALLLGDSALYLCASSWDRGVVNTEAFFGQGTRLTVV.

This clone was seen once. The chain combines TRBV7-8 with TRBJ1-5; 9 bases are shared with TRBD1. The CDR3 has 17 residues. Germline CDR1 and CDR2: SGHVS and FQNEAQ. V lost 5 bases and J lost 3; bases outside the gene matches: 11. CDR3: CASSPRDRESPNQPQHF. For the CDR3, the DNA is TGTGCCAGCAGCCCCAGGGACAGGGAATCTCCCAATCAGCCCCAGCATTTT.

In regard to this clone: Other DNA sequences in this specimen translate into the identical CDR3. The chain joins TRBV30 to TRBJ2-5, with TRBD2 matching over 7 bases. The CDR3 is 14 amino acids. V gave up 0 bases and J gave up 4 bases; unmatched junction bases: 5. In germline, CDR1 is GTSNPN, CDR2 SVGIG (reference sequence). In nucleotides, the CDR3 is TGTGCCTGGAGTGTAGGGCGGGGGAGAGAGACCCAGTACTTC. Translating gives CAWSVGRGRETQYF. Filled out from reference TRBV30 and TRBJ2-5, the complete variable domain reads SQTIHQWPATLVQPVGSPLSLECTVEGTSNPNLYWYRQAAGRGLQLLFYSVGIGQISSEVPQNLSASRPQDRQFILSSKKLLLSDSGFYLCAWSVGRGRETQYFGPGTRLLVL.

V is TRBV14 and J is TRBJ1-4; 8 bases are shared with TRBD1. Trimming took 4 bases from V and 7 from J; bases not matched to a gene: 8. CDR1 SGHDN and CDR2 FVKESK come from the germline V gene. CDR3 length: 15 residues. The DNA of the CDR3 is TGTGCCAGCAGCCGCCCGACAGGGGCCTCTGAAAAACTGTTTTTT. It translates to CASSRPTGASEKLFF.

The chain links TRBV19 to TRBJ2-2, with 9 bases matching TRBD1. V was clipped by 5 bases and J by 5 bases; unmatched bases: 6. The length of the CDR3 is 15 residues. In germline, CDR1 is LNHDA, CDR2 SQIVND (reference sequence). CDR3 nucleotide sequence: TGTGCCAGTAGTTTCACGACAGGGGGTACCGGGGAGCTGTTTTTT. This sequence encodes CASSFTTGGTGELFF.

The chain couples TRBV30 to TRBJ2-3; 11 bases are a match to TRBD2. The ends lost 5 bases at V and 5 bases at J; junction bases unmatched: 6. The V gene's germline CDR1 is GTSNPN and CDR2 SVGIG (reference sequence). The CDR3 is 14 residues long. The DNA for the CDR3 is TGTGCCTGGTCGGGCGGACTAGCGGGAGATACGCAGTATTTT. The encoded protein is CAWSGGLAGDTQYF.

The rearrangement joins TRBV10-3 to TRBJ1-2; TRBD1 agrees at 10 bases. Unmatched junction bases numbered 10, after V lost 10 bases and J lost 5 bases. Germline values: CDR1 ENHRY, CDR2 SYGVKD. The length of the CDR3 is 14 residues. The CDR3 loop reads CATGGQGKGYGYTF. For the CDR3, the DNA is TGTGCCACGGGGGGACAGGGGAAAGGGTATGGCTACACCTTC.